Listed below are T cell receptor beta chains from one sample, sequenced in a study of CD4 T cells in relation to SARS-CoV-2 and coronaviruses. Some clones are missing from TCRdb's copy, which holds only in-frame ones; the method was immunoSEQ multiplex PCR. The data contain around 24,000 clones, more than 65% of them singletons. These receptors' targets are unknown. Sequencing was performed on CD4+ T cells from PBMCs, cultured in vitro. These receptors came from a human donor in good health. Each CDR3 is given with its conserved first and last residue. Clone size is given for some rows only: seen once, a few or many times, or a class if the clone is expanded.

v_gene: TRBV7-6; abundance: NA; j_gene: TRBJ2-7; CDR3aa: CASSLEEGFTYEQYF
v_gene: TRBV10-3; abundance: NA; j_gene: TRBJ1-3; CDR3aa: CAISGRTGGESANTIYF
v_gene: TRBV5-4; abundance: NA; j_gene: TRBJ1-1; CDR3aa: CASSKGQGDTEAFF
v_gene: TRBV7-7; abundance: NA; j_gene: TRBJ2-5; CDR3aa: CASSLRSDQETQYF
v_gene: TRBV6-2/TRBV6-3; abundance: NA; j_gene: TRBJ2-1; CDR3aa: CASSYDPSYNEQFF
v_gene: TRBV7-6; abundance: NA; j_gene: TRBJ2-7; CDR3aa: CASSLVGAAPWVDEQYF
v_gene: TRBV5-5; abundance: NA; j_gene: TRBJ1-6; CDR3aa: CASSPRQGNYNSPLHF
v_gene: TRBV4-1; abundance: NA; j_gene: TRBJ2-1; CDR3aa: CASSQPGLAAYNEQFF
v_gene: TRBV13; abundance: NA; j_gene: TRBJ1-5; CDR3aa: CASRGGNNGNQPQHF
v_gene: TRBV5-6; abundance: few; j_gene: TRBJ2-2; CDR3aa: CASSLGLDGGELFF
v_gene: TRBV7-9; abundance: NA; j_gene: TRBJ1-2; CDR3aa: CASRNPQGMGYGYTF
v_gene: TRBV7-8; abundance: NA; j_gene: TRBJ2-2; CDR3aa: CASSFGTYTGELFF
v_gene: TRBV29-1; abundance: NA; j_gene: TRBJ1-1; CDR3aa: CSVRTGGARWAFF
v_gene: TRBV11-2; abundance: once; j_gene: TRBJ2-7; CDR3aa: CASSLEGQFHEQYF
v_gene: TRBV7-8; abundance: NA; j_gene: TRBJ2-3; CDR3aa: CASSLAPWRTREISTDTQYF
v_gene: TRBV7-2; abundance: NA; j_gene: TRBJ2-1; CDR3aa: CASSRTSGSNEQFF
v_gene: TRBV19; abundance: NA; j_gene: TRBJ1-1; CDR3aa: CASSIATLNTEAFF
v_gene: TRBV2; abundance: NA; j_gene: TRBJ2-2; CDR3aa: CASMAGANTGELFF
v_gene: TRBV9; abundance: NA; j_gene: TRBJ2-1; CDR3aa: CASSPTSGIPGNEQFF
v_gene: TRBV6-2/TRBV6-3; abundance: once; j_gene: TRBJ2-1; CDR3aa: CASSQTGARRNEQFF
v_gene: TRBV6-5; abundance: NA; j_gene: TRBJ2-1; CDR3aa: CASSSSGLAQFF
v_gene: TRBV2; abundance: NA; j_gene: TRBJ1-5; CDR3aa: CASRKETGINQPQHF
v_gene: TRBV5-6; abundance: NA; j_gene: TRBJ2-7; CDR3aa: CASSPATGREQYF
v_gene: TRBV12-3/TRBV12-4; abundance: NA; j_gene: TRBJ2-3; CDR3aa: CASSQDVRVTQYF
v_gene: TRBV3-1/TRBV3-2; abundance: NA; j_gene: TRBJ1-2; CDR3aa: CASSQVLRTGDNYGYTF
v_gene: TRBV7-8; abundance: once; j_gene: TRBJ2-7; CDR3aa: CASSLYREGNVQYF